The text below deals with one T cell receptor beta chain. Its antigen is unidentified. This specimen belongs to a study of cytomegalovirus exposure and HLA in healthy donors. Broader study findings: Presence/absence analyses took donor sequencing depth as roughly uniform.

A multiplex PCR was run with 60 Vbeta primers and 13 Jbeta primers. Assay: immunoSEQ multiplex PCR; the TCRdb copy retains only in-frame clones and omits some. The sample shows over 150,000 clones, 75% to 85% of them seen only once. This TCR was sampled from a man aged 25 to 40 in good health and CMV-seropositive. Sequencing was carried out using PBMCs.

CDR3 DNA: TGTGCCAGCAGTGGGGGACAGGGAATCTACGAGCAGTACTTC. This translates into CASSGGQGIYEQYF. The chain employs TRBV6-1 and TRBJ2-7, with 9 bases fitting TRBD1. The CDR3 consists of 14 residues. Trimming cost V 4 bases and J 3 bases; bases outside gene matches: 4. Germline V lookup: CDR1 MNHNS, CDR2 SASEGT.